The TCR beta chain under discussion was sequenced for a study of cytomegalovirus exposure and HLA in healthy donors. Study overall: There were 100 million to 130 million unique TCR beta sequences, drawn from about 190 million T cells, in an earlier analysis.

Study observations and caveats: Sequencing had likely introduced a cluster of highly shared sequence variants as an artifact.

As for this clone: Its specificity is unknown.

V lost 5 bases, J lost 3 bases, and 4 bases stayed unmatched. The CDR3 runs 15 residues. In germline, CDR1 is SNHLY, CDR2 FYNNEI. The study ran its PCR with 60 Vbeta and 13 Jbeta primers. Data came from immunoSEQ multiplex PCR; TCRdb stores just in-frame clones and leaves some out. The data hold about 120,000 clones, with approximately 80% observed a single time. The V and J genes are TRBV2 and TRBJ2-3, with 11 bases matching TRBD2. This TCR derives from a man aged 18-30 years in good health and CMV-seropositive. Input material: PBMCs. This chain's CDR3 is CASSRLAGQTDTQYF. CDR3 nucleotides: TGTGCCAGCAGTCGACTAGCGGGACAGACAGATACGCAGTATTTT. The complete variable domain, with remaining parts taken from reference TRBV2 and TRBJ2-3, reads EPEVTQTPSHQVTQMGQEVILRCVPISNHLYFYWYRQILGQKVEFLVSFYNNEISEKSEIFDDQFSVERPDGSNFTLKIRSTKLEDSAMYFCASSRLAGQTDTQYFGPGTRLTVL.